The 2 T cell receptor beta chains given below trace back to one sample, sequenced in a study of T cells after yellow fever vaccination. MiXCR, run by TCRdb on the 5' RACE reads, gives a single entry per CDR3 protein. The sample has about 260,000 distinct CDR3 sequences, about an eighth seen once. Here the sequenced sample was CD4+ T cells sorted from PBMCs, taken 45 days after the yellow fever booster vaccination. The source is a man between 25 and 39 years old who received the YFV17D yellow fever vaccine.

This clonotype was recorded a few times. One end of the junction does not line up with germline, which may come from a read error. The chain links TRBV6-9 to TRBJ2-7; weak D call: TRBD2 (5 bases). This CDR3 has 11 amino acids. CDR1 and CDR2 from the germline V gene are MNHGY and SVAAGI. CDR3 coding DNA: TGTGCCAGCATGAGGGTCCAATGGCGGAATTTC. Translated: CASMRVQWRNF.

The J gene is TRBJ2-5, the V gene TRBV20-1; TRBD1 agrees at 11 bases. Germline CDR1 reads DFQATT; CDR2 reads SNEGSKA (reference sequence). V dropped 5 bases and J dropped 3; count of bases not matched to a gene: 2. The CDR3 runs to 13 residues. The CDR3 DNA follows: TGCAGTGCTCGGGACAGGGGGAAAGAGACCCAGTACTTC. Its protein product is CSARDRGKETQYF.